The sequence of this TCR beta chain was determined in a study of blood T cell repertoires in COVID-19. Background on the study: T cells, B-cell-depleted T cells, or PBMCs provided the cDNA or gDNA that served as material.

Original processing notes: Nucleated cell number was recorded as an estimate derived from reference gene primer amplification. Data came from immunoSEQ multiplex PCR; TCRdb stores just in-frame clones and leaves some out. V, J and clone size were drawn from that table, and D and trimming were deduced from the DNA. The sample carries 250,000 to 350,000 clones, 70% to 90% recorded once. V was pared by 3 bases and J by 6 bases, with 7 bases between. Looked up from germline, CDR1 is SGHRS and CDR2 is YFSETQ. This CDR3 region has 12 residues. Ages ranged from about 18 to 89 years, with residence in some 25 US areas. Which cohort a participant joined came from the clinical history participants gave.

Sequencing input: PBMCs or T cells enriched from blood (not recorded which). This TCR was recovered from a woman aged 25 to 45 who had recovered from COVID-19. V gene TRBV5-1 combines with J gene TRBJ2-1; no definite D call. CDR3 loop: CASSSQINEQFF. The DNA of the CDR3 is TGCGCCAGCAGCTCCCAGATCAATGAGCAGTTCTTC. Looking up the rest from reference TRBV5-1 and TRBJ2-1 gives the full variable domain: KAGVTQTPRYLIKTRGQQVTLSCSPISGHRSVSWYQQTPGQGLQFLFEYFSETQRNKGNFPGRFSGRQFSNSRSEMNVSTLELGDSALYLCASSSQINEQFFGPGTRLTVL.